Sequencing of this TCR beta chain was carried out in a study of cytomegalovirus exposure and HLA in healthy donors. Germline V lookup: CDR1 MNHEY, CDR2 SMNVEV (reference sequence). This CDR3 region has 16 residues. V was clipped by 5 bases and J by 3 bases; unmatched bases: 6. Primers included in the PCR were 60 Vbeta and 13 Jbeta primers. TCRdb keeps only in-frame clones here, not all; method: immunoSEQ multiplex PCR. The sample lists 150,000 to 200,000 clones, about 85% occurring once. The chain uses TRBV27 and TRBJ2-6, with 8 bases fitting TRBD1. The clonotype comes from a male donor in good health and CMV-seropositive. The sequencing sample was made of PBMCs. The CDR3 is CASSTRQGFGANVLTF. The CDR3 DNA sequence: TGTGCCAGCAGTACCAGACAGGGGTTTGGGGCCAACGTCCTGACTTTC. The whole variable domain, remainder taken from reference TRBV27 and TRBJ2-6, is EAQVTQNPRYLITVTGKKLTVTCSQNMNHEYMSWYRQDPGLGLRQIYYSMNVEVTDKGDVPEGYKVSRKEKRNFPLILESPSPNQTSLYFCASSTRQGFGANVLTFGAGSRLTVL.